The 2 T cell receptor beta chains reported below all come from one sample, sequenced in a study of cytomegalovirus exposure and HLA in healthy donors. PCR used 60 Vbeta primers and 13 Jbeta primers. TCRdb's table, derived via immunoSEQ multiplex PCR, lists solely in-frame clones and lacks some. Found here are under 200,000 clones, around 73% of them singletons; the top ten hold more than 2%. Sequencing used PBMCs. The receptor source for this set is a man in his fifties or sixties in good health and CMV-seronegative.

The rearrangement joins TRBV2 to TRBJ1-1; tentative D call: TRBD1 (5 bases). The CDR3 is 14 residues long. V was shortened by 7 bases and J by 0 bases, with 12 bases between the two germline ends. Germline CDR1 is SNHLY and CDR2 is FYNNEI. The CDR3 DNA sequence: TGTGCCAGCACCCGGGACTTCATGAACACTGAAGCTTTCTTT. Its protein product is CASTRDFMNTEAFF.

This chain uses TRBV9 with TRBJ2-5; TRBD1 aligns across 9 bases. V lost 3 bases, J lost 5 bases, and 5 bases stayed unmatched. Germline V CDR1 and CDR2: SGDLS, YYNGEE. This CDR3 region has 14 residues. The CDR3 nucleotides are TGTGCCAGCAGCGACAGGGGGCGGGGTGAGACCCAGTACTTC. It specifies CASSDRGRGETQYF.